The following is a TCR beta chain sequence with its context. There are many counts of this clonotype. No cognate antigen has been identified for it. Base qualities are missing; no much larger clone stands one base away. To demonstrate the VDJtools post-analysis software, TCR beta repertoires were profiled from the peripheral blood of 13 young patients with multiple sclerosis. The multiple sclerosis patients were children and adolescents ranging in age from about 6 to 17 years. Libraries were built with PCR. For sequencing, an Illumina HiSeq 2500 was employed. To reduce PCR and sequencing biases, unique molecular identifiers were built into the TCR beta cDNA libraries. Per 1 to 10 million input T cells, approximately 500,000 cDNA molecules were obtained, such that each molecule approximated one T cell. The patient libraries were prepared and sequenced with the same protocol used for the earlier healthy control dataset. Samples belonging to the same batch were prepared together, multiplexed and sequenced on a shared HiSeq lane. In the authors' own workflow: Raw barcoded reads were processed with MIGEC, and single-read molecular identifier groups were discarded before consensus assembly and CDR3 extraction. VDJtools was used for post-analysis of the clonotype tables, and diversity was normalized by down-sampling every dataset to the size of the smallest sample. To correct batch-related cross-sample contamination, repertoire overlap clustering matched CDR3 amino acid sequences but not nucleotide sequences. Using fastp trimming at Q25 and MiXCR clonotype assembly, TCRdb reanalyzed the public sequencing data and kept in-frame beta chains. For every CDR3 protein sequence, its rows merge into one entry that carries the most common genes and DNA. TCRdb, not the original authors, processed these V and J calls. Recorded for this sample are fewer than 900,000 distinct CDR3 sequences; approximately 44% of them occurred a single time. The ten top clones hold just under 5% of the sample.

This sample was taken from a study of post-analysis software for immune sequencing data (dated by TCRdb to 2015 to 2017). Regarding the study in general: Recorded disease courses included relapsing-remitting, secondary progressive and progressive-relapsing multiple sclerosis, with some patients lacking subtype annotation. A subset of samples was prepared in parallel using single-end sample barcoding, then pooled and co-amplified after Illumina adapter ligation. The patient repertoires were set against eleven to twelve previously published healthy control repertoires from donors whose ages ranged from roughly 6 to 27 years. Study-wide conclusions, independent of this receptor: Multiple sclerosis patients had significantly lower normalized Chao1 diversity than controls, a result that suggests substantial peripheral T-cell clonal expansion. The control group was slightly older than the multiple sclerosis patient group. Strong co-clustering of samples prepared in the same batch was shown by direct clustering with F measure, prompting a batch-effect correction.

Sequenced: blood. The TCR comes from a girl between 10 and 17 years old with multiple sclerosis.

In nucleotide form, the sequence is TGTGCCACCAGCAGAGATGGTCTGGGACTCAGCAGGAACATTCAGTACTTC. Protein translation: CATSRDGLGLSRNIQYF. The chain couples TRBV15 to TRBJ2-4; tentative D gene TRBD2, with 6 bases matching. Taken from the germline V gene (reference sequence), the CDR1 and CDR2 loops are LNHNV and YYDKDF. Including the terminal cysteine and phenylalanine, the CDR3 comprises 17 residues. Solely the CDR3 DNA is kept, with 51 bases framed from the first base. V was cut back by 0 bases and J by 7 bases, leaving a gap of 19 bases between them. Here the CDR3 is joined to the reference TRBV15 and TRBJ2-4 genes, and the full variable domain is: DAMVIQNPRYQVTQFGKPVTLSCSQTLNHNVMYWYQQKSSQAPKLLFHYYDKDFNNEADTPDNFQSRRPNTSFCFLDIRSPGLGDTAMYLCATSRDGLGLSRNIQYFGAGTRLSVL.